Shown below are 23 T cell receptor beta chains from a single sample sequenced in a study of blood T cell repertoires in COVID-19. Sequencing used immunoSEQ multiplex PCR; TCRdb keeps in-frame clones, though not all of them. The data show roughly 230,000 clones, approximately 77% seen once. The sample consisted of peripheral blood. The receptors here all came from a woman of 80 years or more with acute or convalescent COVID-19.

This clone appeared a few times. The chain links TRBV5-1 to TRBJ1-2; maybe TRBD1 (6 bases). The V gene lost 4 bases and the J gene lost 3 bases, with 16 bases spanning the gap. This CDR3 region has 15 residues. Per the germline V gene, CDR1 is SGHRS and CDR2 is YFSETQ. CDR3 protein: CASSVGGLRDYGYTF. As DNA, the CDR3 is TGCGCCAGCAGCGTGGGGGGCCTTAGAGACTATGGCTACACCTTC.

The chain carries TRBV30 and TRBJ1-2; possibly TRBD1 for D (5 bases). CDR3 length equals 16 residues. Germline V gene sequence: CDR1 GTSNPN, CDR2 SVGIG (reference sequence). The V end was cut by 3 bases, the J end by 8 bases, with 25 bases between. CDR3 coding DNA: TGTGCCTGGAGGGAACGTATCGGGGCCCGAGCGGGGGGCTACACCTTC. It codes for CAWRERIGARAGGYTF.

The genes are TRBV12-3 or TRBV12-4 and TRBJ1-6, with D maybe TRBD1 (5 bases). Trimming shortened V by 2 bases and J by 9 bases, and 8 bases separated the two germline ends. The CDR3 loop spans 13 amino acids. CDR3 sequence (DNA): TGTGCCAGCAGTTTACAGGGAAGTTCACCCCTCCACTTT. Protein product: CASSLQGSSPLHF.

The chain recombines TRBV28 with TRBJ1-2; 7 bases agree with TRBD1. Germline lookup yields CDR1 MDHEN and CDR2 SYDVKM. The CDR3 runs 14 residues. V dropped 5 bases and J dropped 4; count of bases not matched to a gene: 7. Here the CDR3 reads CASSPPGQPYGYTF. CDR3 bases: TGTGCCAGCAGTCCTCCGGGACAGCCCTATGGCTACACCTTC.

In DNA form, the CDR3 reads TGTGCCACCAAGAGGGCTGAGGGAACCTTGAACACTGAAGCTTTCTTT. Its protein is CATKRAEGTLNTEAFF. V is TRBV15 and J is TRBJ1-1; D call uncertain. The CDR3 consists of 16 residues. V was trimmed by 7 bases and J by 0 bases, leaving 18 bases between them. In germline, CDR1 is LNHNV, CDR2 YYDKDF (reference sequence).

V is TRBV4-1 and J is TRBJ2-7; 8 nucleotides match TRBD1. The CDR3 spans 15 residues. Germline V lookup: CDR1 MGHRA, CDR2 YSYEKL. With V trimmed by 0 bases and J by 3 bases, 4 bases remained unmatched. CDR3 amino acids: CASSQEPGGFYEQYF. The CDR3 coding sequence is TGCGCCAGCAGCCAAGAACCAGGGGGCTTCTACGAGCAGTACTTC.

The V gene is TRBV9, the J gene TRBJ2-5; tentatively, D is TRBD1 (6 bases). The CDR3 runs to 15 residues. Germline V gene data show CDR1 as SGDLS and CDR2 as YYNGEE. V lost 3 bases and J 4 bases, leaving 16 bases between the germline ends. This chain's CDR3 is CASSAEGWGRETQYF. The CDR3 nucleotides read TGTGCCAGCAGCGCCGAAGGTTGGGGGCGAGAGACCCAGTACTTC. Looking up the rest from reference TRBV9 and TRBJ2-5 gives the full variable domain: DSGVTQTPKHLITATGQRVTLRCSPRSGDLSVYWYQQSLDQGLQFLIQYYNGEERAKGNILERFSAQQFPDLHSELNLSSLELGDSALYFCASSAEGWGRETQYFGPGTRLLVL.

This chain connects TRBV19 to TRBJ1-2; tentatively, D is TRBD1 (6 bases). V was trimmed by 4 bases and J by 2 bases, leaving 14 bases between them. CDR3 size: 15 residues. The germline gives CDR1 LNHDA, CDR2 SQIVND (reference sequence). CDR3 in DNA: TGTGCCAGTAGTAAAGGTCAAGACAGGAACTATGGCTACACCTTC. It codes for CASSKGQDRNYGYTF. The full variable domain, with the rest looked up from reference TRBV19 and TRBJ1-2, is DGGITQSPKYLFRKEGQNVTLSCEQNLNHDAMYWYRQDPGQGLRLIYYSQIVNDFQKGDIAEGYSVSREKKESFPLTVTSAQKNPTAFYLCASSKGQDRNYGYTFGSGTRLTVV.

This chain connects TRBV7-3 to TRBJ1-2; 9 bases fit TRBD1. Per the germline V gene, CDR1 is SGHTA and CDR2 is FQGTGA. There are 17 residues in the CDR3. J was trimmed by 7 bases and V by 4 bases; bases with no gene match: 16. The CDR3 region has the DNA TGTGCCAGCAGCTCACAACCGGGACAGGGTCGTAATGGTGGCTACACCTTC. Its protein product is CASSSQPGQGRNGGYTF.

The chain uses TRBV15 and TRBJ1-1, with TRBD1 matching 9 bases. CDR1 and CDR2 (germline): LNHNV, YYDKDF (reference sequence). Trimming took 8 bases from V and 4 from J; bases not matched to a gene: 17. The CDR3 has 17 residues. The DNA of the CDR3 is TGTGCCACCTCTGGAACTCCGGGACAGGGTGTAGGCACTGAAGCTTTCTTT. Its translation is CATSGTPGQGVGTEAFF.

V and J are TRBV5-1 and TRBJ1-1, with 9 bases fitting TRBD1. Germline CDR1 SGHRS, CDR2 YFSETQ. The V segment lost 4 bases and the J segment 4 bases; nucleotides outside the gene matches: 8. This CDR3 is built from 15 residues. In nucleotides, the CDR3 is TGCGCCAGCAGCCAACGGACAGGGGTCCCCACTGAAGCTTTCTTT. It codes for CASSQRTGVPTEAFF.

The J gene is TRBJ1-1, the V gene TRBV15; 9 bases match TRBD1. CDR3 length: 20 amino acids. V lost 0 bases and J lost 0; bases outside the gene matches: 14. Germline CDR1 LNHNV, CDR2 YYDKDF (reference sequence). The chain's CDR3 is CATSRDLAGQGSYVNTEAFF. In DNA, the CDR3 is TGTGCCACCAGCAGAGATCTCGCGGGACAGGGCTCATATGTGAACACTGAAGCTTTCTTT.

The CDR3 DNA follows: TGTGCCAGCAGTCGGAGCCGTTTGACAGGGGTCACTGAAGCTTTCTTT. Encoded protein: CASSRSRLTGVTEAFF. V is TRBV6-6 and J is TRBJ1-1; 8 bases fit TRBD1. This CDR3 region has 16 residues. In germline, CDR1 is MNHNY, CDR2 SVGAGI (reference sequence). Germline trimming cut 5 bases from V and 4 bases from J; bases unmatched to any gene: 12.

The CDR3, as DNA: TGTGCCAGCAGCTTAGCGATCGGGACAGACTTCTACAATGAGCAGTTCTTC. It yields the protein CASSLAIGTDFYNEQFF. V is TRBV7-2 and J is TRBJ2-1; 7 bases are a match to TRBD1. Germline loops: CDR1 SGHTA, CDR2 FQGNSA. The CDR3 spans 17 residues. V lost 0 bases to trimming and J lost 3 bases; unmatched junction nucleotides: 8.

The CDR3 here is CASSSGLAYNEQFF. DNA of the CDR3: TGTGCCAGCAGTTCGGGACTAGCCTACAATGAGCAGTTCTTC. This chain joins TRBV6-5 and TRBJ2-1; 8 nucleotides align to TRBD2. The CDR3 sequence is 14 residues long. V shed 4 bases, J shed 2 bases, and the junction held 1 base outside the gene matches. Germline-derived CDR1 and CDR2 are MNHEY and SVGAGI.

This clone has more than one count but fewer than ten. Here the CDR3 reads CASSKGQMNTEAFF. CDR3 coding DNA: TGTGCCAGTAGTAAGGGACAGATGAACACTGAAGCTTTCTTT. This rearrangement joins TRBV19 to TRBJ1-1, with TRBD1 matching 7 bases. This CDR3 has 14 amino acids. The germline CDR1 and CDR2 sequences are LNHDA and SQIVND (reference sequence). Trimming took 4 bases from V and 0 from J; bases not matched to a gene: 2.

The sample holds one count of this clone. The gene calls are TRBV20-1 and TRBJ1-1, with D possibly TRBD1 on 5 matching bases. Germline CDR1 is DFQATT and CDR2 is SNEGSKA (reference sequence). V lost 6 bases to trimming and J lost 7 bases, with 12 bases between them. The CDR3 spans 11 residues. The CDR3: CSATDRFEAFF. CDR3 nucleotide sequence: TGCAGTGCCACTGACAGATTTGAAGCTTTCTTT.

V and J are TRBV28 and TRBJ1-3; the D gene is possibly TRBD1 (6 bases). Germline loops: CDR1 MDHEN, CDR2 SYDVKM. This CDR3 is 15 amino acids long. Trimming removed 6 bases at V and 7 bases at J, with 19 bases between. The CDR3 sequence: CASSPTHITGNTIYF. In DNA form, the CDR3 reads TGTGCCAGCAGCCCCACTCACATTACAGGGAACACCATATATTTT.

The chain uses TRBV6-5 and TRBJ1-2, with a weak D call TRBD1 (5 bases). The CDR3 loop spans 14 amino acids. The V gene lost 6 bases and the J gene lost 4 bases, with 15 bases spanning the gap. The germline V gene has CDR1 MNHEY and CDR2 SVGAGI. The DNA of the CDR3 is TGTGCCAGCAGCCGCAGGGATTTTGGCTATGGCTACACCTTC. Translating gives CASSRRDFGYGYTF.

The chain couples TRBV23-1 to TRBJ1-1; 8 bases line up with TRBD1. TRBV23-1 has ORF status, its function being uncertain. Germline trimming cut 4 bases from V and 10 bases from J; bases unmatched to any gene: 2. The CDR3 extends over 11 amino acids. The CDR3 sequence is CASSPTGGAFF. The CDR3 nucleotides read TGCGCCAGCAGTCCTACAGGGGGAGCTTTCTTT.

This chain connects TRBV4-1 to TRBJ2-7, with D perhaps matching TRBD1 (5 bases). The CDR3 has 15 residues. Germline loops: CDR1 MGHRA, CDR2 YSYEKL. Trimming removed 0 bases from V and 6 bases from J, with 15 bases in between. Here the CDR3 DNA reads TGCGCCAGCAGCCAAGAAGGGGCAGGAGCTCGCGAGCAGTACTTC. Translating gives CASSQEGAGAREQYF.

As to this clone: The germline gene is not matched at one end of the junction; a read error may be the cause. Here the CDR3 reads CASSPPEGPKNF. The CDR3 nucleotides read TGTGCCAGCAGTCCCCCGGAGGGACCGAAAAATTTT. The genes are TRBV28 and TRBJ1-5, with D possibly TRBD1 on 5 matching bases. This CDR3 has 12 amino acids. Looked up from germline, CDR1 is MDHEN and CDR2 is SYDVKM.

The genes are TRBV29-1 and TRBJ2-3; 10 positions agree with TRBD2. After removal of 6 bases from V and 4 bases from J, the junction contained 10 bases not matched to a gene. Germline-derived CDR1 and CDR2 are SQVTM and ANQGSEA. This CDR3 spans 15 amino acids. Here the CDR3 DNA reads TGCAGCGTGGCCCGATTAGCGGGGGGCTCAGATACGCAGTATTTT. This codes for CSVARLAGGSDTQYF.